Each of the 31 T cell receptor beta chains below was sequenced from the same sample in a study of Graves' ophthalmopathy and Graves' hyperthyroidism. RNA transcripts provided the template for amplifying TCR beta CDR3 regions. An initial RT-PCR round employing HTBI primers preceded a second-round multiplex PCR. From the multiplex PCR reads, TCRdb called clonotypes with MiXCR, one entry per CDR3 protein. Among about 50,000 distinct CDR3 sequences listed, 45% to 55% were seen once. The sequencing sample was made of peripheral blood. Source of these receptors: an adult woman with Graves' ophthalmopathy.

This clonotype came up once. The V and J genes are TRBV19 and TRBJ2-7; D may be TRBD2 (6 bases). The V gene's germline CDR1 is LNHDA and CDR2 SQIVND (reference sequence). With 5 bases removed from V and 7 bases from J, the gap between germline ends came to 12 bases. The CDR3 has 12 residues. The CDR3 here is CASSLRGREQYF. For the CDR3, the DNA is TGTGCCAGTAGTCTACGGGGGAGGGAGCAGTACTTC. Filled out from reference TRBV19 and TRBJ2-7, the complete variable domain reads DGGITQSPKYLFRKEGQNVTLSCEQNLNHDAMYWYRQDPGQGLRLIYYSQIVNDFQKGDIAEGYSVSREKKESFPLTVTSAQKNPTAFYLCASSLRGREQYFGPGTRLTVT.

The sample holds a few counts of this clonotype. An end of the junction differs from the germline gene, which may be a read error. The V call is TRBV7-7, the J call TRBJ2-5; D is undetermined. Germline V gene lookup returns CDR1 SSHAT and CDR2 FNYEAQ (reference sequence). This CDR3 is 12 amino acids long. The CDR3 loop reads CASSLWGETQYF. Written as DNA, the CDR3 is TGTGCTAGCAGCTTATGGGGAGAGACCCAGTACTTC. The full variable domain, in which reference TRBV7-7 and TRBJ2-5 provide the parts outside the CDR3, is GAGVSQSPRYKVTKRGQDVTLRCDPISSHATLYWYQQALGQGPEFLTYFNYEAQPDKSGLPSDRFSAERPEGSISTLTIQRTEQRDSAMYRCASSLWGETQYFGPGTRLLVL.

This clonotype was found many times. A much larger clonotype is one base distant, so this may be a read error. The gene calls are TRBV7-2 and TRBJ2-7, with 7 bases identical to TRBD2. The CDR3 totals 15 residues. Germline loops: CDR1 SGHTA, CDR2 FQGNSA. CDR3 DNA sequence: TGTGCCAGCAGCAGGACTAGTCAAGGCTCCTCCGAGCAGTACTTC. Encoded protein: CASSRTSQGSSEQYF.

The chain carries TRBV4-1 and TRBJ1-2; D unresolved. The germline V and J ends were trimmed by 4 bases and 4 bases, with 16 bases remaining between them. Germline CDR1 and CDR2: MGHRA and YSYEKL. The CDR3 runs to 15 residues. In DNA form, the CDR3 reads TGCGCCAGCAGCCCAGATCGGACCCCCCCCTATGGCTACACCTTC. This codes for CASSPDRTPPYGYTF.

The chain employs TRBV29-1 and TRBJ1-4; 12 bases match TRBD1. CDR1 SQVTM and CDR2 ANQGSEA come from the germline V gene. With V trimmed by 5 bases and J by 0 bases, 10 bases remained unmatched. The CDR3 runs 18 residues. The CDR3 DNA follows: TGCAGCGTTCTCCCGGGACAGGGGGCGGACACAACTAATGAAAAACTGTTTTTT. Translated, it gives CSVLPGQGADTTNEKLFF. Full variable domain (outside the CDR3, taken from reference TRBV29-1 and TRBJ1-4): SAVISQKPSRDICQRGTSLTIQCQVDSQVTMMFWYRQQPGQSLTLIATANQGSEATYESGFVIDKFPISRPNLTFSTLTVSNMSPEDSSIYLCSVLPGQGADTTNEKLFFGSGTQLSVL.

This clonotype occurred many times. This chain connects TRBV5-5 to TRBJ1-2; D unresolved. V was shortened by 1 base and J by 3 bases, with 13 bases between the two germline ends. This CDR3 contains 15 residues. Germline V gives CDR1 SGHKS, CDR2 YYEKEE (reference sequence). This CDR3 reads CASSLSPTVDYGYTF. The CDR3, as DNA: TGTGCCAGCAGCTTGTCCCCGACGGTGGACTATGGCTACACCTTC.

A word on this clonotype: An end of the junction does not agree with germline; a read error may underlie this. The chain joins TRBV20-1 to TRBJ1-5; D is unresolved. The CDR3 covers 14 residues. Germline-derived CDR1 and CDR2 are DFQATT and SNEGSKA (reference sequence). This CDR3 reads CSARGQQINHPQHF. CDR3 nucleotides: TGCAGTGCTAGAGGGCAACAGATCAATCACCCCCAGCATTTT.

This chain links TRBV24-1 with TRBJ1-2, with TRBD1 identical over 10 bases. From germline, CDR1 is KGHDR and CDR2 SFDVKD. V lost 5 bases to trimming and J lost 6 bases; unmatched junction nucleotides: 14. This CDR3 region has 17 residues. CDR3 protein: CATSGSSPGQGYNGYTF. In DNA form, the CDR3 reads TGTGCCACCAGTGGTTCTTCCCCGGGACAGGGGTACAATGGCTACACCTTC.

The rearrangement links TRBV19 to TRBJ1-5; TRBD1 might be the D (6 bases). CDR1 LNHDA and CDR2 SQIVND come from the germline V gene (reference sequence). V was pared by 0 bases and J by 11 bases, with 17 bases between. The CDR3 sequence is 15 residues long. The CDR3 loop reads CASSIEDSSMETQHF. The CDR3 DNA follows: TGTGCCAGTAGTATAGAGGACAGTTCGATGGAGACCCAGCATTTT.

For this clonotype: Lacking the conserved final phenylalanine or tryptophan, this CDR3 likely reflects a read error. The chain links TRBV13 to TRBJ1-1; D is uncertain. Per the germline V gene, CDR1 is PRHDT and CDR2 is FYEKMQ (reference sequence). The CDR3 sequence is 11 residues long. The V gene lost 6 bases and the J gene lost 6 bases, with 8 bases spanning the gap. The CDR3, as DNA: TGTGCCAGCAGGGTGGGCCCTGAAGCTTTCTGT. Its protein is CASRVGPEAFC.

Worth noting for this clonotype: No conserved phenylalanine or tryptophan is present at the end of the CDR3, so a read error is the likely explanation. It is unclear where the CDR3 begins or ends on the DNA, so no DNA is shown, and the CDR3 is as TCRdb lists it. V gene TRBV20-1 combines with J gene TRBJ2-5; the table assigns TRBD2, which was not confirmed against the DNA. The V gene's germline CDR1 is DFQATT and CDR2 SNEGSKA (reference sequence). The CDR3 is 10 residues long, ends included. The CDR3 region is CSARDARGGR.

The V and J genes are TRBV20-1 and TRBJ2-7; possibly TRBD1 or TRBD2 for D (7 bases each). CDR3 length equals 16 residues. Trimming cost V 5 bases and J 1 base, with 21 bases left between them. Germline CDR1 and CDR2: DFQATT and SNEGSKA (reference sequence). Here the CDR3 reads CSAWDSGGQRSYEQYF. Here the CDR3 DNA reads TGCAGTGCTTGGGACTCGGGGGGACAGCGGTCCTACGAGCAGTACTTC.

The V gene is TRBV7-2, the J gene TRBJ1-2; D not resolved. Trimming pared 1 base from V and 7 bases from J, leaving 16 bases between. The CDR3 runs to 15 residues. CDR1 and CDR2 (germline): SGHTA, FQGNSA. The CDR3: CASSLGWEEVSGYTF. The CDR3 DNA reads as TGTGCCAGCAGCTTAGGGTGGGAGGAAGTCAGTGGCTACACCTTC.

V usage is TRBV10-3 and J usage is TRBJ2-1; possibly TRBD1 or TRBD2 for D (5 bases each). The CDR3 has 16 residues. In germline, CDR1 is ENHRY, CDR2 SYGVKD. CDR3 nucleotide sequence: TGTGCTAGTCCTAACGCCGGGACCGCAGGCAACAATGAGCAGTTCTTC. Translated: CASPNAGTAGNNEQFF.

There are many counts of this clonotype. The chain joins TRBV7-2 to TRBJ2-3; 8 positions agree with TRBD2. Looked up from germline, CDR1 is SGHTA and CDR2 is FQGNSA. CDR3 size: 16 residues. V dropped 2 bases and J dropped 5; count of bases not matched to a gene: 9. In DNA form, the CDR3 reads TGTGCCAGCAGCTTAAAGCTGGGGACTAGATTAGATACGCAGTATTTT. This encodes CASSLKLGTRLDTQYF.

The count of this clonotype is one. The rearrangement links TRBV7-2 to TRBJ2-1; D may correspond to TRBD1 or TRBD2 (6 bases each). Germline CDR1 is SGHTA and CDR2 is FQGNSA. The CDR3 is made up of 15 amino acids. V lost 3 bases and J lost 12, with 21 bases in between. The CDR3 here is CASSFGRGARDTQFF. For the CDR3, the DNA is TGTGCCAGCAGCTTCGGTAGGGGGGCGCGAGATACGCAGTTCTTC.

This clonotype has ten or more counts. The J gene is TRBJ2-1, the V gene TRBV29-1, with 8 bases aligning to TRBD2. This CDR3 has 16 residues. CDR1 SQVTM and CDR2 ANQGSEA come from the germline V gene. V shed 0 bases, J shed 1 base, and the junction held 5 bases outside the gene matches. Here the CDR3 DNA reads TGCAGCGTTGAAGACGGCGGGAGGCGATCCTACAATGAGCAGTTCTTC. Protein: CSVEDGGRRSYNEQFF.

A note on this clonotype: A junction end diverges from the germline sequence, so it may reflect a read error. The chain carries TRBV6-6 and TRBJ2-3; possible D gene TRBD1, 6 bases. In germline, CDR1 is MNHNY, CDR2 SVGAGI (reference sequence). CDR3 length: 15 residues. For the CDR3, the DNA is TGTGCCATCAGTGGGCCAGGGGAAGGCACAGATACGCAGTATTTT. Its protein is CAISGPGEGTDTQYF.

This clonotype was found a few times. The chain carries TRBV3-1 and TRBJ2-3; D is ambiguous. Germline V CDR1 and CDR2: LGHDT, YNNKEL (reference sequence). Trimming shortened V by 1 base and J by 3 bases, and 11 bases separated the two germline ends. The CDR3 covers 15 residues. The DNA of the CDR3 is TGTGCCAGCAGCCAAGGTCCCCTAGATACAGATACGCAGTATTTT. Its protein product is CASSQGPLDTDTQYF.

The chain carries TRBV9 and TRBJ2-5; unclear D gene. CDR1 is SGDLS and CDR2 is YYNGEE in the germline V gene. V dropped 4 bases and J dropped 7 bases, with 14 bases sitting between them. The CDR3 is made up of 13 amino acids. For the CDR3, the DNA is TGTGCCAGCAGCCCCCGTCTTCGCGGGACCCAGTACTTC. Translating gives CASSPRLRGTQYF.

The rearrangement joins TRBV6-1 to TRBJ1-6; D gene uncertain. This CDR3 is built from 13 residues. Germline CDR1 MNHNS, CDR2 SASEGT. Trimming took off 7 bases at V and 7 bases at J, with 11 bases between the two ends. CDR3 amino acids: CASNKQFNSPLHF. In nucleotides, the CDR3 is TGTGCCAGCAATAAGCAGTTCAATTCACCCCTCCACTTT.

This clonotype has more than one count but fewer than ten. One end of the junction is discordant with germline, which a read error may explain. The chain couples TRBV7-9 to TRBJ1-5; 10 nucleotides line up with TRBD1. This CDR3 contains 10 residues. CDR1 and CDR2 (germline): SEHNR, FQNEAQ (reference sequence). Here the CDR3 DNA reads TGTGCCAGCAGCTTAGCGGGACAGGGGTTT. Protein product: CASSLAGQGF.

This sequence joins TRBV7-9 and TRBJ2-3, with a tentative D call TRBD2 (6 bases). Trimming stripped 5 bases from V and 4 bases from J, with 19 bases between. CDR1 is SEHNR, CDR2 FQNEAQ, per germline (reference sequence). The CDR3 is 16 amino acids. The DNA for the CDR3 is TGTGCCAGCAGCACCCGGGACTCCCTGGGCGCAGATACGCAGTATTTT. Amino acid sequence: CASSTRDSLGADTQYF. The complete variable domain, with remaining parts taken from reference TRBV7-9 and TRBJ2-3, reads DTGVSQNPRHKITKRGQNVTFRCDPISEHNRLYWYRQTLGQGPEFLTYFQNEAQLEKSRLLSDRFSAERPKGSFSTLEIQRTEQGDSAMYLCASSTRDSLGADTQYFGPGTRLTVL.

This clonotype was picked up many times. The chain is built from TRBV20-1 and TRBJ1-2, with TRBD1 as a possible D gene (5 bases). The V and J ends lost 0 bases and 5 bases respectively, with 7 bases between them. Germline assignment: CDR1 DFQATT and CDR2 SNEGSKA (reference sequence). CDR3 length equals 12 residues. The CDR3 sequence is CSARETDYGYTF. The CDR3 region has the DNA TGCAGTGCTAGAGAGACAGATTATGGCTACACCTTC.

V and J are TRBV7-8 and TRBJ1-4; perhaps TRBD1 as D (5 bases). The CDR3 is 15 amino acids. Germline CDR1 reads SGHVS; CDR2 reads FQNEAQ. V shed 3 bases and J shed 6 bases, with 14 bases lying between them. The DNA for the CDR3 is TGTGCCAGCAGCTTGCCCCCGGGACCCCATGAAAAACTGTTTTTT. As protein: CASSLPPGPHEKLFF.

This clonotype was observed many times. The chain couples TRBV20-1 to TRBJ2-7, with TRBD2 matching 7 bases. CDR1 is DFQATT and CDR2 is SNEGSKA in the germline V gene (reference sequence). Trimming cost V 0 bases and J 0 bases; bases outside gene matches: 8. The CDR3 loop spans 16 amino acids. This CDR3 is CSAREEGGGSSYEQYF. CDR3 DNA sequence: TGCAGTGCTAGAGAGGAGGGCGGGGGAAGCTCCTACGAGCAGTACTTC.

The chain couples TRBV20-1 to TRBJ1-1; weak D call: TRBD1 (5 bases). The germline V gene has CDR1 DFQATT and CDR2 SNEGSKA (reference sequence). CDR3 length: 15 residues. Trimming removed 3 bases at V and 7 bases at J, with 21 bases between. In nucleotides, the CDR3 is TGCAGTGCTAGGGTCCCGGGACCCGTGTACAATGAAGCTTTCTTT. Protein product: CSARVPGPVYNEAFF.

As to this clonotype: An end of the junction does not agree with germline; a read error may underlie this. The chain couples TRBV7-7 to TRBJ2-1; the D gene is possibly TRBD2 (6 bases). Germline CDR1 SSHAT, CDR2 FNYEAQ (reference sequence). CDR3 length: 14 amino acids. Written as DNA, the CDR3 is TGTGCTAGCAGCTTAGCGGCATTGGGCAATGAGCAGTTCTTC. As protein: CASSLAALGNEQFF. Variable domain in full (rest from reference TRBV7-7 and TRBJ2-1): GAGVSQSPRYKVTKRGQDVTLRCDPISSHATLYWYQQALGQGPEFLTYFNYEAQPDKSGLPSDRFSAERPEGSISTLTIQRTEQRDSAMYRCASSLAALGNEQFFGPGTRLTVL.

This clonotype was detected only a few times. A much larger clone lies a single base off, so this may be a read error. The gene calls are TRBV6-5 and TRBJ2-7, with TRBD2 matching 8 bases. The V segment lost 6 bases and the J segment 2 bases; nucleotides outside the gene matches: 9. The CDR3 spans 15 residues. The germline V gene has CDR1 MNHEY and CDR2 SVGAGI. The CDR3 bases are TGTGCCAGCAGGTCCGGGGGGGCTGGGGCCTACGAGCAGTACTTC. Its translation is CASRSGGAGAYEQYF.

The genes are TRBV19 and TRBJ1-1, with D perhaps matching TRBD1 (5 bases). The CDR3 runs to 14 residues. Trimming cost V 4 bases and J 11 bases, with 20 bases left between them. Germline-derived CDR1 and CDR2 are LNHDA and SQIVND (reference sequence). CDR3 DNA sequence: TGTGCCAGTAGTAAGCGGGGCAGGGATCTTGAGGCTTTCTTT. Translating gives CASSKRGRDLEAFF.

This clonotype was counted ten times or more. The gene calls are TRBV5-1 and TRBJ1-5; 10 nucleotides align to TRBD1. The germline gives CDR1 SGHRS, CDR2 YFSETQ. The CDR3 sequence is 16 residues long. The ends lost 0 bases at V and 2 bases at J; junction bases unmatched: 2. The CDR3 loop is CASSLGGTGGNQPQHF. CDR3 nucleotide sequence: TGCGCCAGCAGCTTGGGTGGGACAGGGGGCAATCAGCCCCAGCATTTT. Based on the CDR3 plus reference TRBV5-1 and TRBJ1-5, the full variable domain is KAGVTQTPRYLIKTRGQQVTLSCSPISGHRSVSWYQQTPGQGLQFLFEYFSETQRNKGNFPGRFSGRQFSNSRSEMNVSTLELGDSALYLCASSLGGTGGNQPQHFGDGTRLSIL.